These 16 T cell receptor beta chains originate from one sample sequenced in a study of OX40 agonist ivuxolimab in advanced cancers. Assay used: immunoSEQ multiplex PCR; TCRdb lists only in-frame clones, some missing. The profile shows 70,000 to 85,000 clones, around 90% of them singletons. Here the sequenced sample was CD4+ or CD8+ T cells sorted from blood, taken in a trial of the OX40 agonist ivuxolimab. All receptors derive from an adult with an advanced solid tumor such as melanoma, head and neck, liver or kidney cancer.

The chain is built from TRBV4-1 and TRBJ1-2, with D possibly matching TRBD1 (6 bases). Germline V gene data show CDR1 as MGHRA and CDR2 as YSYEKL. The CDR3 runs to 18 residues. Trimming took 1 base from V and 4 from J, leaving 22 bases between them. The CDR3 region has the DNA TGCGCCAGCAGCCAAGGCGTGGGTTTTGGGGGGCTCGTCTATGGCTACACCTTC. Residues: CASSQGVGFGGLVYGYTF.

The chain uses TRBV28 and TRBJ1-5, with TRBD1 matching over 7 bases. This CDR3 contains 15 residues. Trimming cost V 2 bases and J 7 bases; bases outside gene matches: 8. Germline V gives CDR1 MDHEN, CDR2 SYDVKM. The CDR3: CASSLITGVRQPQHF. The CDR3 DNA reads as TGTGCCAGCAGTTTAATCACAGGGGTGCGCCAGCCCCAGCATTTT.

This chain links TRBV2 with TRBJ1-4, with D hard to call. V gave up 1 base and J gave up 10 bases, with 19 bases separating them. The CDR3 loop spans 16 amino acids. Germline V gives CDR1 SNHLY, CDR2 FYNNEI. The CDR3 region has the DNA TGTGCCAGCAGTGAAGATTTTGGGCACGGGGTTGGAAAACTGTTTTTT. This encodes CASSEDFGHGVGKLFF.

V usage is TRBV11-3 and J usage is TRBJ2-1; possible D gene TRBD2, 6 bases. The CDR3 covers 15 residues. Germline lookup yields CDR1 SGHNT and CDR2 YENEEA. Trimming stripped 3 bases from V and 7 bases from J, with 16 bases between. Here the CDR3 DNA reads TGTGCCAGCAGCTTCGGGAGACTGGGGGGAAATGAGCAGTTCTTC. It encodes CASSFGRLGGNEQFF.

V usage is TRBV11-2 and J usage is TRBJ2-5; weak D call: TRBD2 (6 bases). Germline values: CDR1 SGHAT, CDR2 FQNNGV. The CDR3 is 14 residues long. V dropped 1 base and J dropped 5 bases, with 11 bases sitting between them. The CDR3 loop is CASSLAGADETQYF. The CDR3 bases are TGTGCCAGCAGCTTAGCGGGAGCAGATGAGACCCAGTACTTC.

This clone was observed a single time. The rearrangement joins TRBV15 to TRBJ1-5; the D gene is possibly TRBD1 (6 bases). Trimming removed 6 bases at V and 4 bases at J, with 16 bases between. The CDR3 loop spans 15 amino acids. CDR1 LNHNV and CDR2 YYDKDF come from the germline V gene (reference sequence). The CDR3 here is CATRGPGQWNQPQHF. CDR3 sequence (DNA): TGTGCCACCAGGGGACCGGGACAATGGAATCAGCCCCAGCATTTT.

V gene TRBV19 combines with J gene TRBJ2-4; D call uncertain. Germline values: CDR1 LNHDA, CDR2 SQIVND (reference sequence). The V gene lost 6 bases and the J gene lost 0 bases, with 9 bases spanning the gap. This CDR3 is built from 14 residues. The CDR3 loop is CASSFSLAKNIQYF. The CDR3 DNA reads TGTGCCAGTAGCTTCAGCCTAGCCAAAAACATTCAGTACTTC. Using reference TRBV19 and TRBJ2-4 for the parts outside the CDR3, the full variable domain is DGGITQSPKYLFRKEGQNVTLSCEQNLNHDAMYWYRQDPGQGLRLIYYSQIVNDFQKGDIAEGYSVSREKKESFPLTVTSAQKNPTAFYLCASSFSLAKNIQYFGAGTRLSVL.

DNA of the CDR3: TGTGCCAGCAGCCGGCTAGCGGAGACCCAGTACTTC. Translation gives CASSRLAETQYF. This sequence joins TRBV11-3 and TRBJ2-5; perhaps TRBD2 as D (6 bases). Germline assignment: CDR1 SGHNT and CDR2 YENEEA. The CDR3 has 12 amino acids. Trimming removed 5 bases from V and 5 bases from J, with 9 bases in between.

The rearrangement links TRBV7-3 to TRBJ1-1; D is perhaps TRBD1 (6 bases). The CDR3 runs 15 residues. Germline CDR1 SGHTA, CDR2 FQGTGA. Trimming removed 0 bases from V and 2 bases from J, with 10 bases in between. CDR3 nucleotides: TGTGCCAGCAGCTTAACACGGGACATCAACACTGAAGCTTTCTTT. Amino acids: CASSLTRDINTEAFF.

J is TRBJ1-1 and V is TRBV14, with D tentatively TRBD1 (6 bases). V lost 1 base to trimming and J lost 5 bases, with 14 bases between them. CDR1 and CDR2 from the germline V gene are SGHDN and FVKESK. The CDR3 contains 15 residues. CDR3 loop: CASSQGVWGRTEAFF. The CDR3, as DNA: TGTGCCAGCAGCCAAGGGGTTTGGGGGCGGACTGAAGCTTTCTTT.

The rearrangement uses TRBV4-1 and TRBJ2-3; D unresolved. The CDR3 sequence is 13 residues long. With 3 bases removed from V and 6 bases from J, the gap between germline ends came to 10 bases. Germline V CDR1 and CDR2: MGHRA, YSYEKL. This CDR3 is CASSHYPGDTQYF. The CDR3 bases are TGCGCCAGCAGCCACTACCCCGGGGATACGCAGTATTTT.

The chain has TRBV27 and TRBJ2-7; weak D call: TRBD2 (6 bases). Deletions cut 11 bases from V and 4 bases from J, with 12 bases between. This CDR3 contains 11 residues. Germline values: CDR1 MNHEY, CDR2 SMNVEV (reference sequence). CDR3 sequence reads: CAVRGKYEQYF. CDR3 coding DNA: TGTGCCGTCCGGGGGAAGTACGAGCAGTACTTC.

The V gene is TRBV11-3, the J gene TRBJ2-5; D possibly matches TRBD1 or TRBD2 (5 bases each). This CDR3 contains 13 residues. Germline V gene data show CDR1 as SGHNT and CDR2 as YENEEA. V was shortened by 8 bases and J by 2 bases, with 12 bases between the two germline ends. CDR3 residues: CASGTRAQETQYF. Written as DNA, the CDR3 is TGTGCCAGCGGGACCAGGGCTCAAGAGACCCAGTACTTC.

The J gene is TRBJ2-5, the V gene TRBV5-1; D is tentatively TRBD1 or TRBD2 (5 bases each). V shed 0 bases and J shed 11 bases, with 17 bases lying between them. CDR3 length: 14 amino acids. Germline V gives CDR1 SGHRS, CDR2 YFSETQ. DNA of the CDR3: TGCGCCAGCAGCTTGGGGGACCGCTCCCTGGAGCAGTACTTC. Residues: CASSLGDRSLEQYF.

The chain carries TRBV6-5 and TRBJ2-7; TRBD1 is a possible D gene (6 bases). This CDR3 comprises 13 residues. The V end lost 11 bases, the J end lost 1 base, and 15 bases lay between the germline ends. CDR1 is MNHEY and CDR2 is SVGAGI in the germline V gene. In DNA, the CDR3 is TGTGCCCGGCTCCGGGACATGTCCTACGAGCAGTACTTC. This gives the protein CARLRDMSYEQYF.

The rearrangement links TRBV28 to TRBJ1-1; maybe TRBD1 (5 bases). This CDR3 is built from 13 residues. Germline V lookup: CDR1 MDHEN, CDR2 SYDVKM. V lost 6 bases, J lost 4 bases, and 12 bases lay in between. The CDR3 coding sequence is TGTGCCAGCAGCCGGGGGAGGGTCACTGAAGCTTTCTTT. It translates to CASSRGRVTEAFF. Supplemented by reference TRBV28 and TRBJ1-1, the full variable domain reads DVKVTQSSRYLVKRTGEKVFLECVQDMDHENMFWYRQDPGLGLRLIYFSYDVKMKEKGDIPEGYSVSREKKERFSLILESASTNQTSMYLCASSRGRVTEAFFGQGTRLTVV.